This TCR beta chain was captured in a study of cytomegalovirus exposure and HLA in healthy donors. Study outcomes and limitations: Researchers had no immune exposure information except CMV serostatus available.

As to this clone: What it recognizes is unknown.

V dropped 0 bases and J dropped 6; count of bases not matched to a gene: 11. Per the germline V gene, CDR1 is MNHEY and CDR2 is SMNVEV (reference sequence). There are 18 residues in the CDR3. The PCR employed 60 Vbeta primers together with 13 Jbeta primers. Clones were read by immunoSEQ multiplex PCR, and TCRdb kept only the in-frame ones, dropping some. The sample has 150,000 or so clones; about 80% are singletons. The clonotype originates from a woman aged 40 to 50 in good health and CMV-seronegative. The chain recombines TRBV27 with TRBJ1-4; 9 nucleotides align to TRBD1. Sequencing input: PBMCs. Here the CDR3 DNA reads TGTGCCAGCAGTTTATCGGGGACAGGGATAGGGTGGTATGAAAAACTGTTTTTT. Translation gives CASSLSGTGIGWYEKLFF.